This record concerns one TCR beta chain sequence. Trimming shortened V by 3 bases and J by 1 base, and 6 bases separated the two germline ends. The CDR3 totals 14 residues. Germline CDR1 reads SGHNT; CDR2 reads YENEEA. The method was immunoSEQ multiplex PCR; TCRdb's version includes in-frame clones alone and lacks a portion of them. Counted here are around 1.5 million clones, 95% to 99% occurring once; the ten biggest clones make up about 0.4%. This sample was included in a study of shared clonotypes between healthy human individuals. Material: naive CD4+ T cells sorted from blood. Subset given: CD45RA+ positively selected. The chain joins TRBV11-3 to TRBJ2-2; D is unresolved. This clonotype was obtained from a man aged 30-40 years in good health. CDR3 bases: TGTGCCAGCAGCTTGCGACAGAACACCGGGGAGCTGTTTTTT. Protein: CASSLRQNTGELFF.